The 20 T cell receptor beta chains below were found in one sample sequenced in a study of blood T cell repertoires in COVID-19. TCRdb's copy holds only in-frame clones and misses some; the assay was immunoSEQ multiplex PCR. The sample holds 150,000 to 200,000 clones, around nine tenths seen once. Sequences were obtained from peripheral blood. The receptors were sampled from a young woman who had recovered from COVID-19.

The chain uses TRBV4-2 and TRBJ2-7; D unresolved. The CDR3 sequence is 14 residues long. Trimming pared 0 bases from V and 0 bases from J, leaving 6 bases between. Germline V gives CDR1 LGHNA, CDR2 YNFKEQ. The CDR3 here is CASSQDPSSYEQYV. CDR3 nucleotide sequence: TGTGCCAGCAGCCAAGACCCCAGCTCCTACGAGCAGTACGTC.

The J gene is TRBJ1-3, the V gene TRBV30, with D uncertain. CDR1 and CDR2 from the germline V gene are GTSNPN and SVGIG (reference sequence). Trimming shortened V by 3 bases and J by 0 bases, and 15 bases separated the two germline ends. The CDR3 has 16 amino acids. CDR3 nucleotide sequence: TGTGCCTGGAGGGCAGGACTACCATACTCTGGAAACACCATATATTTT. It translates to CAWRAGLPYSGNTIYF.

J is TRBJ2-3 and V is TRBV24-1; possibly TRBD1 for D (6 bases). Germline V gene lookup returns CDR1 KGHDR and CDR2 SFDVKD. The CDR3 totals 15 residues. Trimming cost V 10 bases and J 2 bases, with 18 bases left between them. The CDR3 nucleotides are TGTGCCACGGAACCCGGACAGCCGTCCACAGATACGCAGTATTTT. It codes for CATEPGQPSTDTQYF.

The chain couples TRBV9 to TRBJ1-4; D is possibly TRBD1 (6 bases). The germline V and J ends were trimmed by 4 bases and 3 bases, with 13 bases remaining between them. CDR3 length: 15 residues. Germline CDR1 reads SGDLS; CDR2 reads YYNGEE. In nucleotides, the CDR3 is TGTGCCAGCAGCCCCCACAGGGATCCTAATGAAAAACTGTTTTTT. It encodes CASSPHRDPNEKLFF.

The gene calls are TRBV19 and TRBJ2-2, with 9 bases fitting TRBD2. Germline V gene sequence: CDR1 LNHDA, CDR2 SQIVND (reference sequence). Trimming at V came to 1 base and at J to 5 bases, leaving 5 bases not matched to a gene. The CDR3 runs to 16 residues. The CDR3 nucleotides read TGTGCCAGTAGTATAGGGCGGGAGGGCCCAACCGGGGAGCTGTTTTTT. Translated: CASSIGREGPTGELFF.

The rearrangement uses TRBV4-1 and TRBJ2-7; TRBD2 matches 11 bases. The CDR3 is 18 residues long. Germline trimming cut 1 base from V and 6 bases from J; bases unmatched to any gene: 14. Germline V lookup: CDR1 MGHRA, CDR2 YSYEKL. The CDR3 DNA reads as TGCGCCAGCAGCCAAGTGTTTGTCCTAGCGGGGGGATTGGGCGAGCAGTACTTC. Residues: CASSQVFVLAGGLGEQYF.

The chain combines TRBV5-6 with TRBJ2-1; 7 bases line up with TRBD2. The CDR3 is 15 amino acids. V trimming: 0 bases; J trimming: 4 bases; junction bases outside the gene matches: 4. CDR1 and CDR2 from the germline V gene are SGHDT and YYEEEE. This CDR3 is CASSLVAGVYNEQFF. The CDR3 region has the DNA TGTGCCAGCAGCTTGGTTGCGGGAGTGTACAATGAGCAGTTCTTC.

This chain connects TRBV11-3 to TRBJ2-7, with TRBD1 matching 7 bases. CDR3 length: 14 residues. J lost 2 bases, V lost 5 bases, and 6 bases had no gene match. CDR1 is SGHNT, CDR2 YENEEA, per germline. The CDR3 bases are TGTGCCAGCAGCATGGGACAGTATCCCTACGAGCAGTACTTC. This codes for CASSMGQYPYEQYF.

The chain combines TRBV3-1 (or the pseudogene TRBV3-2) with TRBJ1-1; D is unclear. Germline assignment: CDR1 LGHDT and CDR2 YNNKEL (reference sequence). Trimming cost V 9 bases and J 1 base, with 12 bases left between them. CDR3 size: 13 residues. This CDR3 is CASTVTSNTEAFF. CDR3 bases: TGTGCCAGTACCGTGACATCGAACACTGAAGCTTTCTTT.

This sequence joins TRBV7-9 and TRBJ1-2; D possibly corresponds to TRBD1 (5 bases). Germline V gene sequence: CDR1 SEHNR, CDR2 FQNEAQ (reference sequence). V lost 3 bases and J 6 bases, leaving 14 bases between the germline ends. The CDR3 totals 14 residues. The CDR3 region has the DNA TGTGCCAGCAGCTTTGGAGGGACCGGTGATGGCTACACCTTC. Translating it yields CASSFGGTGDGYTF.

As to this clone: The sample has other DNA sequences that encode this CDR3 too. The J gene is TRBJ1-5, the V gene TRBV7-2; no firm D call. This CDR3 contains 14 residues. V dropped 2 bases and J dropped 0 bases, with 5 bases sitting between them. Looked up from germline, CDR1 is SGHTA and CDR2 is FQGNSA. This chain's CDR3 is CASSLINSNQPQHF. The CDR3 nucleotides are TGTGCCAGCAGCTTAATTAATAGCAATCAGCCCCAGCATTTT.

The J gene is TRBJ1-1, the V gene TRBV11-2; no clear D gene. This CDR3 contains 13 residues. Germline lookup yields CDR1 SGHAT and CDR2 FQNNGV. Trimming took 2 bases from V and 2 from J, leaving 6 bases between them. CDR3 amino acids: CASSLNSNTEAFF. CDR3 coding DNA: TGTGCCAGCAGCTTAAACAGCAACACTGAAGCTTTCTTT.

The genes are TRBV9 and TRBJ2-7; 11 bases match TRBD1. The V segment lost 3 bases and the J segment 7 bases; nucleotides outside the gene matches: 9. The CDR3 is 15 residues long. Per the germline V gene, CDR1 is SGDLS and CDR2 is YYNGEE. This CDR3 reads CASSARGTGGSEQYF. CDR3 DNA: TGTGCCAGCAGCGCAAGAGGGACAGGGGGTAGTGAGCAGTACTTC.

This clone was detected only a few times. V is TRBV19 and J is TRBJ1-2; possible D gene TRBD1, 6 bases. V lost 7 bases to trimming and J lost 8 bases, with 20 bases between them. CDR1 is LNHDA, CDR2 SQIVND, per germline (reference sequence). The CDR3 sequence is 14 residues long. Here the CDR3 DNA reads TGTGCCAGTACCCAACCTAAGACAGGCCCCGGCTACACCTTC. Translated, it gives CASTQPKTGPGYTF.

The rearrangement uses TRBV11-2 and TRBJ2-7; D gene uncertain. This CDR3 comprises 13 residues. Trimming cost V 1 base and J 1 base, with 5 bases left between them. Germline V lookup: CDR1 SGHAT, CDR2 FQNNGV. CDR3 in DNA: TGTGCCAGCAGCTTAGCCGGTTCCTACGAGCAGTACGTC. It specifies CASSLAGSYEQYV.

The chain combines TRBV28 with TRBJ2-7; D is possibly TRBD2 (6 bases). Germline V gene lookup returns CDR1 MDHEN and CDR2 SYDVKM. The CDR3 runs 13 residues. The V end was cut by 6 bases, the J end by 3 bases, with 12 bases between. In DNA, the CDR3 is TGTGCCAGCAGCGGGGCGGGAATCTACGAGCAGTACGTC. As protein: CASSGAGIYEQYV.

The CDR3 DNA reads as TGCGCCAGCAGCCGACCAGGGACAGCGGATTACAATGAGCAGTTCTTC. Translation gives CASSRPGTADYNEQFF. The rearrangement uses TRBV4-1 and TRBJ2-1, with 7 positions matching TRBD1. The CDR3 sequence is 16 residues long. After removal of 4 bases from V and 4 bases from J, the junction contained 10 bases not matched to a gene. Germline CDR1 MGHRA, CDR2 YSYEKL.

The V call is TRBV5-6, the J call TRBJ1-1, with D perhaps TRBD1 (5 bases). Trimming took off 4 bases at V and 0 bases at J, with 7 bases between the two ends. The CDR3 spans 13 residues. Germline CDR1 SGHDT, CDR2 YYEEEE. The CDR3: CASSQGVNTEAFF. The CDR3 DNA sequence: TGTGCCAGCAGCCAAGGGGTGAACACTGAAGCTTTCTTT.

In this sample, this clone turned up once. J is TRBJ2-2 and V is TRBV28; D remains unclear. The V end lost 4 bases, the J end lost 1 base, and 7 bases lay between the germline ends. Germline CDR1 reads MDHEN; CDR2 reads SYDVKM. This CDR3 has 14 residues. The CDR3, as DNA: TGTGCCAGCAGTTCCCACATGAACACCGGGGAGCTGTTTTTT. Protein product: CASSSHMNTGELFF.

V and J are TRBV5-1 and TRBJ2-2; no definite D call. In germline, CDR1 is SGHRS, CDR2 YFSETQ. V was clipped by 1 base and J by 4 bases, with 14 bases between them. The CDR3 runs to 16 residues. The CDR3 loop is CASSLSSSTGTGELFF. CDR3 nucleotides: TGCGCCAGCAGCTTGTCAAGTTCTACGGGCACCGGGGAGCTGTTTTTT.